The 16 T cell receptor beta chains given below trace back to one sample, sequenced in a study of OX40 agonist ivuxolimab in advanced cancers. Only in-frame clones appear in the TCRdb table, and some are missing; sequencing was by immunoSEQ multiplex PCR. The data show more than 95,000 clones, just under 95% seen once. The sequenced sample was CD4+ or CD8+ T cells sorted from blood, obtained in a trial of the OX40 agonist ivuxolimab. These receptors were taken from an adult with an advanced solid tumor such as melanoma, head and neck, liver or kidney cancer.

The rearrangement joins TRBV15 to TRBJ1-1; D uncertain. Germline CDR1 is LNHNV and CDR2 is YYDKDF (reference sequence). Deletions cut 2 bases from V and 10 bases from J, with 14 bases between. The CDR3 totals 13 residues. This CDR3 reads CATSRPDWRVAFF. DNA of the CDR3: TGTGCCACCAGCAGACCCGACTGGCGGGTAGCTTTCTTT.

Here the CDR3 reads CAIGQAPVGSYEQYF. The DNA for the CDR3 is TGTGCCATAGGACAGGCACCCGTTGGCTCCTACGAGCAGTACTTC. V is TRBV10-3 and J is TRBJ2-7, with 7 bases identical to TRBD1. Germline CDR1 reads ENHRY; CDR2 reads SYGVKD. V was clipped by 9 bases and J by 0 bases; unmatched bases: 11. This CDR3 comprises 15 residues.

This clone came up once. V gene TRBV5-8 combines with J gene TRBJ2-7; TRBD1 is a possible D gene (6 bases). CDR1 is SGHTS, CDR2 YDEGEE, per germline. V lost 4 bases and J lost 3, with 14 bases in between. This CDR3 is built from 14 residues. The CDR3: CASSAVGQNYEQYF. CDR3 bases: TGTGCCAGCAGCGCTGTTGGACAGAACTACGAGCAGTACTTC.

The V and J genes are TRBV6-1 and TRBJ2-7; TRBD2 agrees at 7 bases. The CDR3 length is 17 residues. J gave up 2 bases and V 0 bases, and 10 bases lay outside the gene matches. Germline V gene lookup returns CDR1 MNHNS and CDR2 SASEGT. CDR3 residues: CASSEALSGTITYEQYF. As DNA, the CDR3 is TGTGCCAGCAGTGAAGCGCTCAGCGGGACGATTACCTACGAGCAGTACTTC.

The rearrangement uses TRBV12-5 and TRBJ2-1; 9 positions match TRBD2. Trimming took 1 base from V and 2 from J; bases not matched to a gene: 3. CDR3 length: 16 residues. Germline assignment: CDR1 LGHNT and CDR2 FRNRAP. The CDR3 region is CASGLGSSGTYNEQFF. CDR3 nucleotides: TGTGCTAGTGGTTTGGGCTCTAGCGGGACCTACAATGAGCAGTTCTTC.

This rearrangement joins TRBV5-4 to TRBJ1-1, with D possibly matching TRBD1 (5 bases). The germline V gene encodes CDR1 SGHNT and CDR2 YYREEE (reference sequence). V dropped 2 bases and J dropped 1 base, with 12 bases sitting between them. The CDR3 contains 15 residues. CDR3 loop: CASSLGVIGNTEAFF. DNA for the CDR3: TGTGCCAGCAGCTTAGGGGTTATAGGGAACACTGAAGCTTTCTTT.

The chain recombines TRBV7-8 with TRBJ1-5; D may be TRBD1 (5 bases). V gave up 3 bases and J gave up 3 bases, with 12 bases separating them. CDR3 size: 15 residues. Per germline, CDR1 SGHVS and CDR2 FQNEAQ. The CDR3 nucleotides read TGTGCCAGCAGCTTGAGGGGTTTGCCCAATCAGCCCCAGCATTTT. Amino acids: CASSLRGLPNQPQHF.

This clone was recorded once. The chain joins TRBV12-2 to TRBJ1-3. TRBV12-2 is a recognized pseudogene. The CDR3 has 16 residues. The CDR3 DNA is TGTGCAAGTCGCTTACGCCGAGGATACTCTGGAAACACCATATATTTT. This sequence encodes CASRLRRGYSGNTIYF.

The CDR3 is CASRPGTLGGEPQHF. For the CDR3, the DNA is TGCGCCAGCAGACCCGGGACCCTGGGGGGGGAGCCCCAGCATTTT. J is TRBJ1-5 and V is TRBV5-1; a weak D match, TRBD1 (5 bases). The CDR3 sequence is 15 residues long. The V end was cut by 5 bases, the J end by 8 bases, with 20 bases between. CDR1 is SGHRS, CDR2 YFSETQ, per germline.

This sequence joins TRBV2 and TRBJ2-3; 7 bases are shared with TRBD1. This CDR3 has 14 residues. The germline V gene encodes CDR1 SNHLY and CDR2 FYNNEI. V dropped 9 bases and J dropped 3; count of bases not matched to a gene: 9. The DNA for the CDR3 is TGTGCCAGTCTTCCCGGGACAGCTACAGATACGCAGTATTTT. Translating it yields CASLPGTATDTQYF.

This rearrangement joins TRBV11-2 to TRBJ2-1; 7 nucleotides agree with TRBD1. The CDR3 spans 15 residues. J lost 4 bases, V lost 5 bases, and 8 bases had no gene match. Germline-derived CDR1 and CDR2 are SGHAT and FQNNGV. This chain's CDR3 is CASSPRTGTYNEQFF. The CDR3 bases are TGTGCCAGCAGCCCGAGGACAGGTACTTACAATGAGCAGTTCTTC. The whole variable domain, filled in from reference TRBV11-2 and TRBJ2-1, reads EAGVAQSPRYKIIEKRQSVAFWCNPISGHATLYWYQQILGQGPKLLIQFQNNGVVDDSQLPKDRFSAERLKGVDSTLKIQPAKLEDSAVYLCASSPRTGTYNEQFFGPGTRLTVL.

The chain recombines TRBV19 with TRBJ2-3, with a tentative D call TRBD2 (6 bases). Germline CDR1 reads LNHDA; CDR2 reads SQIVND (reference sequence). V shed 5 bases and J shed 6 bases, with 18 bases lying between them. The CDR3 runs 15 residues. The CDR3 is CASSEIILTRDTQYF. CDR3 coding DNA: TGTGCCAGTAGTGAGATCATTTTGACTAGGGATACGCAGTATTTT.

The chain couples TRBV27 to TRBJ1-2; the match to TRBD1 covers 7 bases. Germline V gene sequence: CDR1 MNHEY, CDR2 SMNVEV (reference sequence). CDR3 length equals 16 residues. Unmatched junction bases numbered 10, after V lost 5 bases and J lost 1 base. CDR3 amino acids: CASSPIPQGVNYGYTF. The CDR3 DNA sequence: TGTGCCAGCAGTCCCATCCCCCAGGGGGTTAACTATGGCTACACCTTC.

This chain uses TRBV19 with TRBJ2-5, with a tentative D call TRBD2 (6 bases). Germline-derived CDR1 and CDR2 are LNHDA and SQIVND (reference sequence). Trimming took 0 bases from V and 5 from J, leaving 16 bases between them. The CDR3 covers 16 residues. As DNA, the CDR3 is TGTGCCAGTAGTATAGACCGCGGGAAGGGGAGGGAGACCCAGTACTTC. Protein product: CASSIDRGKGRETQYF. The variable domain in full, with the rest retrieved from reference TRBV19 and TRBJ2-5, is DGGITQSPKYLFRKEGQNVTLSCEQNLNHDAMYWYRQDPGQGLRLIYYSQIVNDFQKGDIAEGYSVSREKKESFPLTVTSAQKNPTAFYLCASSIDRGKGRETQYFGPGTRLLVL.

CDR3 protein: CASSERSGRSYNEQFF. The DNA of the CDR3 is TGTGCCAGCAGCGAACGTAGCGGGAGATCCTACAATGAGCAGTTCTTC. The chain uses TRBV9 and TRBJ2-1, with 9 bases lining up with TRBD2. This CDR3 contains 16 residues. The V gene's germline CDR1 is SGDLS and CDR2 YYNGEE. Trimming took 3 bases from V and 1 from J; bases not matched to a gene: 5.

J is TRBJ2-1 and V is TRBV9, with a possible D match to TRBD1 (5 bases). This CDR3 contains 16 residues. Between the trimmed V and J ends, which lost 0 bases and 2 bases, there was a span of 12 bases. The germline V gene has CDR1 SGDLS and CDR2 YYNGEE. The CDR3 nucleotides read TGTGCCAGCAGCGTAGCTGGGGCAGGGACCTACAATGAGCAGTTCTTC. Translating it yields CASSVAGAGTYNEQFF.